Listed here is a single T cell receptor (beta chain). Its antigen is undetermined. Busulfan-fludarabine conditioning, marrow transplant, and cyclophosphamide on days +3 and +4 were administered. The sample comes from a study of T cells after posttransplantation cyclophosphamide. Study observations and caveats: Skin or GI-infiltrating T cells shared few TRB sequences with blood. Donor CD8+ memory clones often dominated recipient blood repertoires at later times. Recipient CMV seropositivity and CMV reactivation strongly tracked TRB clonality.

TCRdb keeps only in-frame clones here, not all; method: immunoSEQ multiplex PCR. Among about 18,000 clones listed, 60% to 80% were seen once. CDR1 and CDR2 (germline): SGDLS, YYNGEE. V lost 1 base to trimming and J lost 6 bases; unmatched junction nucleotides: 9. This CDR3 contains 18 residues. This TCR came from a female patient aged 40-49 years who received an allogeneic stem cell transplant from a related donor, was CMV-positive, and had no GVHD. Some of the T cells might come from the graft donor. The rearrangement links TRBV9 to TRBJ2-3; TRBD2 aligns across 15 bases. The sample in question was CD8+ T cells sorted from PBMCs, obtained around 2,000 days after a stem cell transplant with posttransplant cyclophosphamide. The CDR3 protein is CASSVFLGLAGGKDTQYF. The CDR3 DNA is TGTGCCAGCAGCGTATTCCTTGGACTAGCGGGGGGGAAGGATACGCAGTATTTT.